A single sample gave rise to the 15 T cell receptor beta chains below, sequenced in a study of human T cells and chemical hapten exposure. Each CDR3 protein gets one entry after TCRdb re-called the RACE reads with MiXCR. The profile shows about 59,000 distinct CDR3 sequences, 11% of them singletons. Time point described: pre-sensitization, week 0. Treatment denoted: therapeutic diphenylcyclopropenone sensitization with weekly scalp DPC. Here the sequenced sample was whole blood, taken in connection with sensitization to the hapten diphenylcyclopropenone (DPC). These receptors originate from a woman in her thirties or forties with alopecia areata. Some clones in this sample may be carry-over from other donors' samples.

There are a few counts of this clonotype. The rearrangement joins TRBV6-2 or TRBV6-3 to TRBJ1-1; D gene unclear. The CDR3 contains 15 residues. Trimming removed 0 bases at V and 5 bases at J, with 13 bases between. Germline V gives CDR1 MNHEY, CDR2 SVGEGT. The CDR3 nucleotides read TGTGCCAGCAGTTACTCGAGTACGGGGTTAACTGAAGCTTTCTTT. Protein product: CASSYSSTGLTEAFF.

The chain combines TRBV7-9 with TRBJ2-2; TRBD1 might be the D (6 bases). Germline assignment: CDR1 SEHNR and CDR2 FQNEAQ (reference sequence). Deletions cut 5 bases from V and 3 bases from J, with 16 bases between. The CDR3 has 16 amino acids. CDR3: CASSPTGTFHTGELFF. CDR3 DNA: TGTGCCAGCAGCCCTACGGGGACATTCCACACCGGGGAGCTGTTTTTT.

The chain joins TRBV7-6 to TRBJ2-1; D is unresolved. Germline lookup yields CDR1 SGHVS and CDR2 FNYEAQ. Trimming took 5 bases from V and 10 from J, leaving 12 bases between them. This CDR3 has 12 residues. The CDR3 nucleotides read TGTGCCAGCAGCGCTCTTAGCACGGAGCAGTTCTTC. Translating it yields CASSALSTEQFF. The whole variable domain, filled in from reference TRBV7-6 and TRBJ2-1, reads GAGVSQSPRYKVTKRGQDVALRCDPISGHVSLYWYRQALGQGPEFLTYFNYEAQQDKSGLPNDRFSAERPEGSISTLTIQRTEQRDSAMYRCASSALSTEQFFGPGTRLTVL.

There are a few counts of this clonotype. V usage is TRBV2 and J usage is TRBJ2-3; 7 nucleotides line up with TRBD1. Germline CDR1 and CDR2: SNHLY and FYNNEI. CDR3 length equals 15 residues. The junction had 3 bases not matched to a gene; V was cut back by 3 bases and J by 0 bases. The CDR3 DNA sequence: TGTGCCAGCAGTGAGACAGGGCTTAGCACAGATACGCAGTATTTT. As protein: CASSETGLSTDTQYF.

This clonotype came up a few times. The chain joins TRBV12-5 to TRBJ2-7; maybe TRBD2 (6 bases). CDR1 and CDR2 (germline): LGHNT, FRNRAP. This CDR3 has 17 residues. V was clipped by 4 bases and J by 8 bases, with 27 bases between them. The CDR3 is CASGWGVKGYVPTKQYF. The CDR3 bases are TGTGCTAGTGGTTGGGGGGTGAAGGGATACGTACCTACGAAGCAGTACTTC. Complete variable domain (other parts from reference TRBV12-5 and TRBJ2-7): DARVTQTPRHKVTEMGQEVTMRCQPILGHNTVFWYRQTMMQGLELLAYFRNRAPLDDSGMPKDRFSAEMPDATLATLKIQPSEPRDSAVYFCASGWGVKGYVPTKQYFGPGTRLTVT.

The chain carries TRBV29-1 and TRBJ1-2; D is ambiguous. The CDR3 is made up of 9 amino acids. V was trimmed by 3 bases and J by 5 bases, leaving 1 base between them. Germline V CDR1 and CDR2: SQVTM, ANQGSEA. CDR3 sequence reads: CSVEYGYTF. The CDR3 bases are TGCAGCGTTGAGTATGGCTACACCTTC.

This clonotype turned up a few times. J is TRBJ2-3 and V is TRBV25-1; D unresolved. The germline V gene has CDR1 MGHDK and CDR2 SYGVNS. The V and J ends lost 8 bases and 4 bases respectively, with 10 bases between them. CDR3 length: 12 amino acids. The CDR3 loop reads CASSSWADTQYF. The CDR3, as DNA: TGTGCCAGCTCGTCTTGGGCAGATACGCAGTATTTT.

In this sample, this clonotype turned up once. The V and J genes are TRBV6-4 and TRBJ2-7, with D hard to call. CDR3 size: 13 residues. The V gene lost 3 bases and the J gene lost 3 bases, with 9 bases spanning the gap. Looked up from germline, CDR1 is MRHNA and CDR2 is SNTAGT. CDR3 sequence (DNA): TGTGCCAGCAGTGAGTCTGCTAACTACGAGCAGTACTTC. Encoded protein: CASSESANYEQYF.

This clonotype appeared a few times. The V and J genes are TRBV19 and TRBJ2-7; D might be TRBD2 (6 bases). The CDR3 is 14 residues long. Germline assignment: CDR1 LNHDA and CDR2 SQIVND (reference sequence). V was shortened by 8 bases and J by 0 bases, with 14 bases between the two germline ends. In DNA, the CDR3 is TGTGCCAGTTCTTCGCGGGAAAGCTCCTACGAGCAGTACTTC. Translation: CASSSRESSYEQYF.

This clonotype was observed a handful of times. This chain uses TRBV19 with TRBJ1-2, with TRBD1 as a possible D gene (5 bases). V lost 6 bases and J 0 bases, leaving 14 bases between the germline ends. The germline V gene has CDR1 LNHDA and CDR2 SQIVND (reference sequence). CDR3 size: 15 residues. DNA of the CDR3: TGTGCCAGTAGAACGGGACGCCCGACTAACTATGGCTACACCTTC. As protein: CASRTGRPTNYGYTF.

The chain combines TRBV18 with TRBJ2-1, with D maybe TRBD2 (5 bases). V was clipped by 3 bases and J by 2 bases, with 11 bases between them. The CDR3 consists of 15 residues. The germline CDR1 and CDR2 sequences are KGHSH and LQKENI. The CDR3, as DNA: TGTGCCAGCTCACCGGCTAGCTCGGCCTACAATGAGCAGTTCTTC. Protein: CASSPASSAYNEQFF.

With regard to this clonotype: Since a much larger clone is just one base distant, this may be a read error. The V call is TRBV3-1, the J call TRBJ1-5; possibly TRBD1 for D (5 bases). There are 16 residues in the CDR3. Looked up from germline, CDR1 is LGHDT and CDR2 is YNNKEL (reference sequence). CDR3 sequence reads: CASSPGGGVFNRPQHF. The CDR3 coding sequence is TGTGCCAGCAGCCCTGGTGGGGGGGTTTTCAATCGGCCCCAGCATTTT. Filled out from reference TRBV3-1 and TRBJ1-5, the complete variable domain reads DTAVSQTPKYLVTQMGNDKSIKCEQNLGHDTMYWYKQDSKKFLKIMFSYNNKELIINETVPNRFSPKSPDKAHLNLHINSLELGDSAVYFCASSPGGGVFNRPQHFGDGTRLSIL.

In this sample, this clonotype turned up many times. The V call is TRBV4-1, the J call TRBJ1-1, with D maybe TRBD1 (6 bases). With 5 bases removed from V and 0 bases from J, the gap between germline ends came to 13 bases. CDR1 is MGHRA and CDR2 is YSYEKL in the germline V gene. The CDR3 runs to 15 residues. The CDR3 reads CASSTRQDLNTEAFF. The DNA for the CDR3 is TGCGCCAGCAGCACCCGACAGGACTTGAACACTGAAGCTTTCTTT.

The chain has TRBV13 and TRBJ2-1, with 9 bases identical to TRBD2. The germline CDR1 and CDR2 sequences are PRHDT and FYEKMQ (reference sequence). Germline trimming cut 5 bases from V and 8 bases from J; bases unmatched to any gene: 13. The length of the CDR3 is 16 residues. As DNA, the CDR3 is TGTGCCAGCAGCCTCCGTGGTAGCGGGGGATTATATGAGCAGTTCTTC. It yields the protein CASSLRGSGGLYEQFF.

This clonotype was counted a few times. This chain uses TRBV7-2 with TRBJ2-3; D ambiguous. V was cut by 5 bases and J by 3 bases, with 9 bases left in between. Germline-derived CDR1 and CDR2 are SGHTA and FQGNSA. CDR3 size: 13 residues. CDR3 protein: CASSPRRTDTQYF. CDR3 in DNA: TGTGCCAGCAGCCCAAGGCGGACAGATACGCAGTATTTT.